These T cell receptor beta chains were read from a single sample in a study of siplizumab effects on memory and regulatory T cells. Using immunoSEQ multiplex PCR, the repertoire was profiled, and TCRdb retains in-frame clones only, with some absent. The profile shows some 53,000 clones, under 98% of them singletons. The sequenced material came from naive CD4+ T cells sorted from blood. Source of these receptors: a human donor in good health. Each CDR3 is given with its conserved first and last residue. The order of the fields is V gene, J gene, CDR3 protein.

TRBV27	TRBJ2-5	CASSPGLAGKETQYF
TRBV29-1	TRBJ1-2	CSVEGQGARGYTF
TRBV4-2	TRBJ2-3	CASSPGRNTDTQYF
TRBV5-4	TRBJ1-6	CASSLGQGNSYNSPLHF
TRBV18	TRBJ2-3	CASSHIPDTGPDTQYF
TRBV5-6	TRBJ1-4	CASSLVAGDNEKLFF
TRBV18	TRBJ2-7	CASSPPDRVVAYF
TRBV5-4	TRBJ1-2	CASSLVSREGYGYTF
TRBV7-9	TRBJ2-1	CASLKGASYNEQFF
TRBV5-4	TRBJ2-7	CASSLWTGVLVDQYF
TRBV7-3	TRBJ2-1	CASSPTPGTEQFF
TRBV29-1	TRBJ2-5	CSVFSGTLRETQYF
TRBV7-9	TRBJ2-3	CASSLGLAGGSADTQYF
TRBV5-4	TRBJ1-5	CASSFGGTNQPQHF
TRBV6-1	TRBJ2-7	CASGVRGRAVYEQYF
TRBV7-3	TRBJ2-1	CASSAAGTSGSMGSYNEQFF
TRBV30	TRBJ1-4	CAWSVPRGRAGEKLFF
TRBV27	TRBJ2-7	CASSLYTNSYEQYF
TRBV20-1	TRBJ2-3	CSVLRTDTQYF
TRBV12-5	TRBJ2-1	CAQGSGRRPYNEQFF
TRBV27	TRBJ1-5	CASSLSGDWGYSNQPQHF
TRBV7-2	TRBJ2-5	CASSSRSLGRETQYF
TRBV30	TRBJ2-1	CAWSVRVGGTLVNEQFF
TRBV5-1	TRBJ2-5	CASSLQGGQETQYF
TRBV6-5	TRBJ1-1	CASSVDRTGAEAFF
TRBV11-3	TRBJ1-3	CASSLRGQLYSGNTIYF
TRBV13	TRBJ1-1	CASREPGQGKAEAFF
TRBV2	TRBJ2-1	CASKYRGNTNEQFF
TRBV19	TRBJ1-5	CASSRGSFGNQPQHF
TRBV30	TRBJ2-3	CAWSVQLAGRSDTQYF
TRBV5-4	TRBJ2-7	CASSAQYSSREQYF
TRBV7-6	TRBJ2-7	CASSSGTSGYEQYF
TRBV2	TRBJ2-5	CASKTSIRSGRIQETQYF
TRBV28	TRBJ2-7	CASRRELSSYEQYF
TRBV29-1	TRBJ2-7	CSVRGQERAYEQYF